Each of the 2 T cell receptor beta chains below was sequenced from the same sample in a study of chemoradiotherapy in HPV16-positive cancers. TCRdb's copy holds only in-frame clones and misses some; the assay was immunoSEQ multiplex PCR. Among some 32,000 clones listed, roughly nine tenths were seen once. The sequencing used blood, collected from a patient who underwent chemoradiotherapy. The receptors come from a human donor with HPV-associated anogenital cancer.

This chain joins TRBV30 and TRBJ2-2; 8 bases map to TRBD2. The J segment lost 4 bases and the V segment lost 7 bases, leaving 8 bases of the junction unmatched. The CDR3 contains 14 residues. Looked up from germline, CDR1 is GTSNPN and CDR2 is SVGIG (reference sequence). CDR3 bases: TGTGCCTCGACAGCGGGAGTTGGCACCGGGGAGCTGTTTTTT. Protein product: CASTAGVGTGELFF. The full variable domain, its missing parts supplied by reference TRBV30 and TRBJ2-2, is SQTIHQWPATLVQPVGSPLSLECTVEGTSNPNLYWYRQAAGRGLQLLFYSVGIGQISSEVPQNLSASRPQDRQFILSSKKLLLSDSGFYLCASTAGVGTGELFFGEGSRLTVL.

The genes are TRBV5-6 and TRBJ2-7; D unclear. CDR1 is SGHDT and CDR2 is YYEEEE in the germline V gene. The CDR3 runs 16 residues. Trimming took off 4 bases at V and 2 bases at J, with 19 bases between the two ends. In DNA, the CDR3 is TGTGCCAGCAGCCATTTCCGGATGGGCAACCCCTACGAGCAGTACTTC. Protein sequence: CASSHFRMGNPYEQYF.